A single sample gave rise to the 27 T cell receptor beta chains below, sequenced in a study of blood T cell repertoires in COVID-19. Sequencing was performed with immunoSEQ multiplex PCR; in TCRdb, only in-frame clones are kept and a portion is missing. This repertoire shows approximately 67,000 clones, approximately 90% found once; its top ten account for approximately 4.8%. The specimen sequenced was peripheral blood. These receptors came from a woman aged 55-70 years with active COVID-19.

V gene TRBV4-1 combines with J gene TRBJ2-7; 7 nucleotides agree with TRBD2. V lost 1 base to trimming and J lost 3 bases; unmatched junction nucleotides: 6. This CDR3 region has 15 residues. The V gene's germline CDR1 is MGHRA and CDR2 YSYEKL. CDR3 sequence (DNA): TGCGCCAGCAGCCAAGCTCAGCGGGAAGGCTACGAGCAGTACTTC. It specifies CASSQAQREGYEQYF.

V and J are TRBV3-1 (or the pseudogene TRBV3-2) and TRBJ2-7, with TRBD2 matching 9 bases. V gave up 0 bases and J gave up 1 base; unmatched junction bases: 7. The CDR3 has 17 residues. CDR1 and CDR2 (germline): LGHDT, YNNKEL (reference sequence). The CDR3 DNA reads TGTGCCAGCAGCCAAGATATCGCGGGAGGGGTTTCCTACGAGCAGTACTTC. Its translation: CASSQDIAGGVSYEQYF.

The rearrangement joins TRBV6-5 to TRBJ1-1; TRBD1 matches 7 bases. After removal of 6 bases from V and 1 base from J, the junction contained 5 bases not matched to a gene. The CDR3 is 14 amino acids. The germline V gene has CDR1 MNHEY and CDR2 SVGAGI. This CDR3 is CASSKRQGNTEAFF. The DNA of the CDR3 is TGTGCCAGCAGCAAAAGACAGGGGAACACTGAAGCTTTCTTT.

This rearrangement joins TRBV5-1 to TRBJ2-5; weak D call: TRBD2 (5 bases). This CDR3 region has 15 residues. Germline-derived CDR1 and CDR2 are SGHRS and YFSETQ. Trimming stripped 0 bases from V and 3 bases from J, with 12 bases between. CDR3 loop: CASSLVSSGKETQYF. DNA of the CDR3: TGCGCCAGCAGCTTGGTTTCAAGCGGAAAAGAGACCCAGTACTTC. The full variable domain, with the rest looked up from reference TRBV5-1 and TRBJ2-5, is KAGVTQTPRYLIKTRGQQVTLSCSPISGHRSVSWYQQTPGQGLQFLFEYFSETQRNKGNFPGRFSGRQFSNSRSEMNVSTLELGDSALYLCASSLVSSGKETQYFGPGTRLLVL.

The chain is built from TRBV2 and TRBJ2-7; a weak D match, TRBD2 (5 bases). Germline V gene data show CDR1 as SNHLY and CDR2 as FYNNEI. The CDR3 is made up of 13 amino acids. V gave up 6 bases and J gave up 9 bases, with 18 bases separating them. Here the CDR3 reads CASRGLAVRGQYF. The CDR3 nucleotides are TGTGCCAGCAGAGGGCTAGCCGTACGCGGGCAGTACTTC.

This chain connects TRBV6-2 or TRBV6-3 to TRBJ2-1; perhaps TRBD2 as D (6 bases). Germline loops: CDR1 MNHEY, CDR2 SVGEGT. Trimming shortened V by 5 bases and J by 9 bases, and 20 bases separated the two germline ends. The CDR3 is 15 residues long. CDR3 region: CASSPAVGGKGEQFF. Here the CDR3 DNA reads TGTGCCAGCAGTCCAGCGGTGGGGGGAAAGGGTGAGCAGTTCTTC.

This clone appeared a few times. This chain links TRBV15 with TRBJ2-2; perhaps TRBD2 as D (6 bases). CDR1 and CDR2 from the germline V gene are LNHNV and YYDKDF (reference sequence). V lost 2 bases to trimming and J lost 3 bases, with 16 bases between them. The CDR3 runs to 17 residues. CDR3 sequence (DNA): TGTGCCACCAGCAGACCCCCCGGGACTTACTACACCGGGGAGCTGTTTTTT. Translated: CATSRPPGTYYTGELFF. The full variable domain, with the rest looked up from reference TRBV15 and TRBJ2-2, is DAMVIQNPRYQVTQFGKPVTLSCSQTLNHNVMYWYQQKSSQAPKLLFHYYDKDFNNEADTPDNFQSRRPNTSFCFLDIRSPGLGDTAMYLCATSRPPGTYYTGELFFGEGSRLTVL.

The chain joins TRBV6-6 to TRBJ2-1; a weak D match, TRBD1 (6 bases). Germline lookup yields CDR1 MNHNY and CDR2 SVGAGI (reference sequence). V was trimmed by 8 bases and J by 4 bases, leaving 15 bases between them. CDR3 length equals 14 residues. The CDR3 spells CASVQQGAYNEQFF. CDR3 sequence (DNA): TGTGCCAGCGTCCAACAGGGCGCATACAATGAGCAGTTCTTC.

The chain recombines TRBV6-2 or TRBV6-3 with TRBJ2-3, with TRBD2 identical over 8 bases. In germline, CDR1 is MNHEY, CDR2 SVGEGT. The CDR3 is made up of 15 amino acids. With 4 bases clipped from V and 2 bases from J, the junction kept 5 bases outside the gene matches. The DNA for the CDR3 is TGTGCCAGCAGTTCAATAGCGGGACTCACAGATACGCAGTATTTT. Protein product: CASSSIAGLTDTQYF.

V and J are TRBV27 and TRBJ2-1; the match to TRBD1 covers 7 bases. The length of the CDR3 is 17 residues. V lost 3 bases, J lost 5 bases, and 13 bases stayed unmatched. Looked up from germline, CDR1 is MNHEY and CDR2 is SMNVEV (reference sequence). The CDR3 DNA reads TGTGCCAGCAGTTTTGGTAACAGGGGAGAAAGAAACAATGAGCAGTTCTTC. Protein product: CASSFGNRGERNNEQFF.

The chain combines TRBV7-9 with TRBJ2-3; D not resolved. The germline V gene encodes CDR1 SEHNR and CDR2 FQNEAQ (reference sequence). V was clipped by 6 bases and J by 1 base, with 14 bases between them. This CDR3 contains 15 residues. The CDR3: CASSSDNRRTDTQYF. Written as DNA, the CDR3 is TGTGCCAGCAGTTCAGACAATCGGCGCACAGATACGCAGTATTTT.

The CDR3 sequence: CASRLLDYEQYF. In nucleotides, the CDR3 is TGTGCCAGCAGATTACTAGATTACGAGCAGTACTTC. V and J are TRBV7-9 and TRBJ2-7, with a tentative D call TRBD2 (5 bases). Looked up from germline, CDR1 is SEHNR and CDR2 is FQNEAQ (reference sequence). V dropped 6 bases and J dropped 4 bases, with 10 bases sitting between them. The CDR3 contains 12 residues.

The CDR3 loop reads CATRGQGSYNEQFF. The CDR3 region has the DNA TGTGCCACCCGGGGACAGGGATCCTACAATGAGCAGTTCTTC. This rearrangement joins TRBV24-1 to TRBJ2-1, with 9 nucleotides matching TRBD1. The V gene end was trimmed by 9 bases and the J gene end by 1 base; junction bases not matched to a gene: 3. Germline lookup yields CDR1 KGHDR and CDR2 SFDVKD. The CDR3 covers 14 residues.

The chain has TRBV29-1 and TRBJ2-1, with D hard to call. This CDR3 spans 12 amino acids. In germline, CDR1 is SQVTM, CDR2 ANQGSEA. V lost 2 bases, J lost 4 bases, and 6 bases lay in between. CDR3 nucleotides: TGCAGCGTTGAAAAGGAGTACAATGAGCAGTTCTTC. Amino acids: CSVEKEYNEQFF.

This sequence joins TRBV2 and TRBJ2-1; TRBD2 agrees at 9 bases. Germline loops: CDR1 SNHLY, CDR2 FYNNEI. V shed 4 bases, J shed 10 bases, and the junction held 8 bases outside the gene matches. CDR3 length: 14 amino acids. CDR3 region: CASSGGRASLEQFF. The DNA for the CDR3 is TGTGCCAGCAGTGGCGGGAGGGCTTCTTTAGAGCAGTTCTTC.

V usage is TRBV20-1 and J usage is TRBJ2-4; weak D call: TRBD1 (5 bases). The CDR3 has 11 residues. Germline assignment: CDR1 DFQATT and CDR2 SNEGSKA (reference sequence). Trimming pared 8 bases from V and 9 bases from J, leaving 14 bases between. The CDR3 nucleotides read TGCAGTTGCTGGGGCTCCACCATTCAGTACTTC. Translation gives CSCWGSTIQYF.

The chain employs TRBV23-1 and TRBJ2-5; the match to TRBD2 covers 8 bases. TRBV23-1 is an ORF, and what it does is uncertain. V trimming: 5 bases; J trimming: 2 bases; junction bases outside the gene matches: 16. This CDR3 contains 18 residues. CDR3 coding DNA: TGCGCCAGCAGTGGCCGGGATAGCGGGACGCAGTCTCAAGAGACCCAGTACTTC. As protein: CASSGRDSGTQSQETQYF.

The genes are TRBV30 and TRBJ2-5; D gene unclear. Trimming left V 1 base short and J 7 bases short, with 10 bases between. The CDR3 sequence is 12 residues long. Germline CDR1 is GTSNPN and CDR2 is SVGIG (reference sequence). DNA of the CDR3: TGTGCCTGGAGTGCCCGCCCAGGGACCCAGTACTTC. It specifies CAWSARPGTQYF.

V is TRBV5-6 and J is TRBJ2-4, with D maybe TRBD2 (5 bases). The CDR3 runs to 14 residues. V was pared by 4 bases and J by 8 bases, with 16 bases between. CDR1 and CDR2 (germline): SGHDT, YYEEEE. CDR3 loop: CASSPAGRWDIQYF. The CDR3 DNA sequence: TGTGCCAGCAGCCCTGCGGGCAGGTGGGACATTCAGTACTTC. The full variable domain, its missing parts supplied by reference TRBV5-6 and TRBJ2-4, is DAGVTQSPTHLIKTRGQQVTLRCSPKSGHDTVSWYQQALGQGPQFIFQYYEEEERQRGNFPDRFSGHQFPNYSSELNVNALLLGDSALYLCASSPAGRWDIQYFGAGTRLSVL.

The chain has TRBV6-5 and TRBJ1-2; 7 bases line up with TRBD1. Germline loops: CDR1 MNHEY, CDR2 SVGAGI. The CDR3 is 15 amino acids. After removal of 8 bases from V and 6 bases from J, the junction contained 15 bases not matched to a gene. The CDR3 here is CASRLRQTGSHGYTF. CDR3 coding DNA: TGTGCCAGCCGGCTCCGTCAGACAGGGTCCCATGGCTACACCTTC.

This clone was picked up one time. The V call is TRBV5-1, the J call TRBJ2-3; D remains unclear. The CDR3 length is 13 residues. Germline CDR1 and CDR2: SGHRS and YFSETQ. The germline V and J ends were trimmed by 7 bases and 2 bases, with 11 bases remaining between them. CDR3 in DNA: TGCGCCAGCCACGGTCCCTCCACAGATACGCAGTATTTT. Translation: CASHGPSTDTQYF.

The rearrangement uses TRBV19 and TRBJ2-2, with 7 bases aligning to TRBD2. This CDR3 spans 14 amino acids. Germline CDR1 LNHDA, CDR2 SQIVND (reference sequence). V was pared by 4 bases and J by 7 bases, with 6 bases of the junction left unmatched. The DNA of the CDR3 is TGTGCCAGTAGTAGTACAGCGGGACTCGGGGAGCTGTTTTTT. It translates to CASSSTAGLGELFF.

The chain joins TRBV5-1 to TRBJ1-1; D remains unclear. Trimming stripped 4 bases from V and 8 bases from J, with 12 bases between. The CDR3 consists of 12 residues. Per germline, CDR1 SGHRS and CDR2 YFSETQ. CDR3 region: CASSAHGSEAFF. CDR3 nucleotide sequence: TGCGCCAGCAGCGCCCACGGGTCAGAAGCTTTCTTT.

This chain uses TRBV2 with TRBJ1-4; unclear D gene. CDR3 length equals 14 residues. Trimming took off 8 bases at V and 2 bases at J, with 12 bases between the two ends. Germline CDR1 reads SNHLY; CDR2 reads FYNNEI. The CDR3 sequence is CASFRGRTNEKLFF. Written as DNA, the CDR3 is TGTGCCAGCTTCCGGGGTCGCACTAATGAAAAACTGTTTTTT.

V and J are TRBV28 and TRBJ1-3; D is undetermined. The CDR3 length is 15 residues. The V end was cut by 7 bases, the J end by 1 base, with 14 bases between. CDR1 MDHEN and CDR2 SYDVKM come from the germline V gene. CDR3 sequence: CASMRPSASGNTIYF. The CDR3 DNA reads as TGTGCCAGCATGAGGCCGTCGGCTTCTGGAAACACCATATATTTT.

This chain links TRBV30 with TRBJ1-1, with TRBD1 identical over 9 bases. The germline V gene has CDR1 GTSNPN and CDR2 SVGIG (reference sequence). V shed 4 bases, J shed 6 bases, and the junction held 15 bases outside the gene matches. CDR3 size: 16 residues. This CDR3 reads CAWNRDRAKRGAEAFF. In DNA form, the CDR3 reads TGTGCCTGGAACCGGGACAGGGCGAAGCGGGGCGCTGAAGCTTTCTTT.

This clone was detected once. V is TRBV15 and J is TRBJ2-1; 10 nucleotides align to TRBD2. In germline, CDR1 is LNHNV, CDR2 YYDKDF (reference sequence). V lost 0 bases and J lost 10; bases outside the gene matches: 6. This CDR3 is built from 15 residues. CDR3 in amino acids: CATSREQGLASEQFF. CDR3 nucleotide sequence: TGTGCCACCAGCAGAGAACAGGGACTAGCGAGCGAGCAGTTCTTC.